This TCR beta chain was profiled in a study of blood T cell repertoires in COVID-19. The overall study: Samples came from the United States, Italy and Spain, spanning acute and convalescent COVID-19. From T cells, B-cell-depleted T cells, or PBMCs came the material, which was cDNA or gDNA.

Authors' data handling: Nucleated cell number was recorded as an estimate derived from reference gene primer amplification. Assay: immunoSEQ multiplex PCR; the TCRdb copy retains only in-frame clones and omits some. The V and J calls and clone size are taken from that table; D and trimming were inferred from the DNA. The sample has roughly 220,000 clones, about 85% seen once; the top ten hold roughly 2.8%. Germline trimming cut 8 bases from V and 7 bases from J; bases unmatched to any gene: 9. The germline V gene encodes CDR1 MNHEY and CDR2 SVGAGI. The CDR3 loop spans 14 amino acids. The receptor was isolated from a man in his fifties or sixties who had recovered from COVID-19. Material for sequencing was peripheral blood. The chain uses TRBV6-5 and TRBJ2-7; 12 bases agree with TRBD2. This chain's CDR3 is CASSRTSGNSEQYF. Written as DNA, the CDR3 is TGTGCCAGCTCAAGGACTAGCGGGAATTCGGAGCAGTACTTC.